This T cell receptor beta chain was found in a study of OX40 agonist ivuxolimab in advanced cancers. The repertoire was sequenced with immunoSEQ multiplex PCR; TCRdb's copy has only in-frame clones and lacks some. The sample records roughly 99,000 clones, around 90% being singletons. The germline gives CDR1 SEHNR, CDR2 FQNEAQ (reference sequence). With V trimmed by 4 bases and J by 0 bases, 5 bases remained unmatched. The CDR3 is 15 residues long. This clonotype was sampled from an adult with an advanced solid tumor such as melanoma, head and neck, liver or kidney cancer. The chain links TRBV7-9 to TRBJ2-7, with 8 bases fitting TRBD1. Sequencing was performed on CD4+ or CD8+ T cells sorted from blood, taken in a trial of the OX40 agonist ivuxolimab. Here the CDR3 DNA reads TGTGCCAGCAGCTCTCGGGACAGGAGCTCCTACGAGCAGTACTTC. Protein sequence: CASSSRDRSSYEQYF.